This TCR beta chain emerged from a study of CD8+ T cells in alopecia areata. Treatment indicated: oral pan-JAK inhibitor, 5-10 mg twice daily. After isolation, RNA underwent reverse transcription to generate cDNA as the sequencing template. TCRdb keeps only in-frame clones here, not all; method: immunoSEQ multiplex PCR. The table has over 200,000 clones, about 64% seen once. The CDR3 totals 14 residues. Trimming cost V 0 bases and J 8 bases, with 9 bases left between them. Germline V gene sequence: CDR1 SGDLS, CDR2 YYNGEE. V usage is TRBV9 and J usage is TRBJ1-6, with D tentatively TRBD1 (6 bases). Sequenced here: CD4+ T cells sorted from blood, sampled at week 4, from a patient treated with tofacitinib. The origin of this receptor is a human donor with alopecia areata. CDR3 residues: CASSVEPGDSPLHF. CDR3 DNA: TGTGCCAGCAGCGTAGAACCAGGGGATTCACCCCTCCACTTT.